A selection of T cell receptor beta chains follows, all from one sample in a study of T cells in Graves' hyperthyroidism and ophthalmopathy. TCRdb itself ran the multiplex PCR reads through MiXCR, one entry per CDR3 protein. Of hundreds of thousands of distinct CDR3 sequences detected, just under 45% appear once; the ten largest clones hold roughly 6.5%. The specimen was peripheral blood or thyroid tissue (not recorded which). The receptors derive from an adult man with Graves' disease, either hyperthyroidism or ophthalmopathy (not recorded which). Both conserved end residues are part of each CDR3. Clone size appears in some rows only: once, few, many, or a class for an expanded clone.

v_call clone_size cdr3_aa
TRBV5-1 . CVSSLGGLGEDSPLHF
TRBV7-8 . CVSSLDGETQYF
TRBV7-9 . CASSLWGRTPYTIYF
TRBV4-1 many CASSHRDGTYEQYF
TRBV7-8 . CASSHTAGANEKLFF
TRBV10-2 many CASNPTGRSGYEQYF
TRBV29-1 many CSVVRGIEAFF
TRBV2 . CASRGHRDQPQHF
TRBV25-1 many CASRSSGGNEKLFF
TRBV10-3 . CAISEWKKPTSGANVLTF
TRBV19 few CASSRFNEKLFF
TRBV9 few CASSVGLAGGMDTEAFF
TRBV11-2 . CASSGGGGQSQHF
TRBV24-1 . CTSRDREGLGEQYF
TRBV19 . CATKQEGNQPQHF
TRBV9 many CASSAGTGDGYTF
TRBV18 once CASSPLDDRGYTF
TRBV7-9 . CASSQGPGNGRNSPLHF
TRBV10-3 many CAISESVGTEAFF
TRBV7-2 . CASTRDTGELFF
TRBV29-1 . CSVQRGTPEAFF
TRBV25-1 . CATSIPTGNEKLFF
TRBV29-1 . CSASLGTGGDGYTF
TRBV7-9 once CATSDPGTPGTEAFF
TRBV13 . CASSQRDRSSYEQYF
TRBV9 . CASSRGQGVQPQHF
TRBV6-1 few CAISDYSRGRGSETQYF
TRBV7-3 . CASSSLQGRHDEKLFF
TRBV19 . CASSTGQGTTGELFF
TRBV12-3/TRBV12-4 few CASSYSPPLNTEAFF
TRBV24-1 many CATGSGNQPQHF